Below, 27 T cell receptor beta chains from the same sample are listed, as sequenced in a study of STAT5B mutations in CD4+ large granular lymphocyte leukemia. Libraries were prepared by immunoSEQ multiplex PCR; TCRdb keeps only in-frame clonotypes and omits some of them. The table includes tens of thousands of clones, around three quarters detected once. Sequencing was carried out using CD4+ T cells from blood buffy coats. Receptors were obtained from a human donor in good health.

The chain carries TRBV6-1 and TRBJ1-5; 7 positions agree with TRBD1. The germline V gene has CDR1 MNHNS and CDR2 SASEGT. The CDR3 is 14 amino acids. V was pared by 6 bases and J by 6 bases, with 8 bases of the junction left unmatched. This CDR3 reads CASREGAGAQPQHF. The CDR3 DNA reads TGTGCCAGCAGGGAGGGGGCAGGGGCTCAGCCCCAGCATTTT.

V gene TRBV2 combines with J gene TRBJ2-4, with 8 bases matching TRBD2. J was trimmed by 6 bases and V by 6 bases; bases with no gene match: 10. Germline V CDR1 and CDR2: SNHLY, FYNNEI. CDR3 length: 15 amino acids. CDR3 in amino acids: CASRTGGGWGNIQYF. DNA for the CDR3: TGTGCCAGCAGGACCGGGGGGGGTTGGGGAAACATTCAGTACTTC.

The sample holds one count of this clone. This chain links TRBV29-1 with TRBJ1-2, with 8 nucleotides matching TRBD1. Per the germline V gene, CDR1 is SQVTM and CDR2 is ANQGSEA. With 4 bases clipped from V and 2 bases from J, the junction kept 0 bases outside the gene matches. CDR3 length: 12 residues. The CDR3 sequence is CSVGTGNYGYTF. CDR3 nucleotide sequence: TGCAGCGTTGGGACAGGGAACTATGGCTACACCTTC.

J is TRBJ2-1 and V is TRBV7-2, with D uncertain. Trimming took 1 base from V and 5 from J, leaving 9 bases between them. Germline V lookup: CDR1 SGHTA, CDR2 FQGNSA. The CDR3 consists of 14 residues. Written as DNA, the CDR3 is TGTGCCAGCAGCTTAGGCCTGGGGAACAATGAGCAGTTCTTC. Protein product: CASSLGLGNNEQFF.

The chain links TRBV10-3 to TRBJ2-5; 8 bases align to TRBD1. V lost 10 bases, J lost 4 bases, and 2 bases stayed unmatched. The germline gives CDR1 ENHRY, CDR2 SYGVKD. The CDR3 covers 11 residues. The chain's CDR3 is CATGTGETQYF. The CDR3, as DNA: TGTGCCACCGGGACAGGAGAGACCCAGTACTTC.

The chain couples TRBV18 to TRBJ1-4; D is unclear. The CDR3 spans 12 residues. Germline lookup yields CDR1 KGHSH and CDR2 LQKENI. The ends were cut back, 3 bases at V and 2 bases at J, with 1 base in the middle. CDR3 DNA sequence: TGTGCCAGCTCACCTACTAATGAAAAACTGTTTTTT. Protein sequence: CASSPTNEKLFF.

The rearrangement links TRBV28 to TRBJ2-5; 15 bases fit TRBD2. The germline V gene has CDR1 MDHEN and CDR2 SYDVKM. After removal of 9 bases from V and 5 bases from J, the junction contained 7 bases not matched to a gene. The CDR3 consists of 15 residues. The CDR3 protein is CASSGTSGRMETQYF. CDR3 nucleotide sequence: TGTGCCAGTTCTGGGACTAGCGGGAGGATGGAGACCCAGTACTTC. Full variable domain (remainder filled in from reference TRBV28 and TRBJ2-5): DVKVTQSSRYLVKRTGEKVFLECVQDMDHENMFWYRQDPGLGLRLIYFSYDVKMKEKGDIPEGYSVSREKKERFSLILESASTNQTSMYLCASSGTSGRMETQYFGPGTRLLVL.

The chain carries TRBV7-2 and TRBJ2-2; D is possibly TRBD2 (6 bases). V was trimmed by 2 bases and J by 8 bases, leaving 15 bases between them. The CDR3 spans 15 residues. Germline-derived CDR1 and CDR2 are SGHTA and FQGNSA. The CDR3 protein is CASSLSWPGEGELFF. CDR3 DNA: TGTGCCAGCAGCTTATCATGGCCGGGGGAAGGGGAGCTGTTTTTT.

This sequence joins TRBV15 and TRBJ2-1; no definite D call. This CDR3 is built from 14 residues. Germline-derived CDR1 and CDR2 are LNHNV and YYDKDF (reference sequence). V was shortened by 1 base and J by 4 bases, with 8 bases between the two germline ends. DNA for the CDR3: TGTGCCACCAGCAGAGTGCTAGGATACAATGAGCAGTTCTTC. Translating gives CATSRVLGYNEQFF.

This clone was recorded once. The V and J genes are TRBV5-1 and TRBJ2-3; perhaps TRBD2 as D (6 bases). Trimming removed 7 bases from V and 3 bases from J, with 18 bases in between. From germline, CDR1 is SGHRS and CDR2 YFSETQ. The CDR3 is 15 residues long. CDR3 protein: CASGTGGAETDTQYF. DNA for the CDR3: TGCGCCAGCGGGACCGGAGGGGCGGAAACAGATACGCAGTATTTT.

Of note for this clone: A junction boundary mismatches the germline segment, possibly from a read error. The chain is built from TRBV7-2 and TRBJ2-3; 9 positions agree with TRBD2. The CDR3 is 17 residues long. Looked up from germline, CDR1 is SGHTA and CDR2 is FQGNSA. The DNA for the CDR3 is TGTGCCAGCAGCCCACCTGCAGCGGGGGGATACACAGACACGCAGTATTTT. As protein: CASSPPAAGGYTDTQYF.

The V call is TRBV5-1, the J call TRBJ2-1; D might be TRBD2 (5 bases). The CDR3 has 15 residues. V gave up 8 bases and J gave up 6 bases, with 21 bases separating them. Germline lookup yields CDR1 SGHRS and CDR2 YFSETQ. The CDR3 protein is CASTLTGLNLNEQFF. Here the CDR3 DNA reads TGCGCCAGTACCCTGACGGGGTTGAATCTCAATGAGCAGTTCTTC.

V gene TRBV30 combines with J gene TRBJ2-2; D possibly corresponds to TRBD2 (5 bases). The CDR3 loop spans 12 amino acids. The germline gives CDR1 GTSNPN, CDR2 SVGIG (reference sequence). Here the CDR3 DNA reads TGTGCACGGAGGACGAACACCGGGGAGCTGTTTTTT. Protein: CARRTNTGELFF. Drawing the rest from reference TRBV30 and TRBJ2-2, the complete variable domain is SQTIHQWPATLVQPVGSPLSLECTVEGTSNPNLYWYRQAAGRGLQLLFYSVGIGQISSEVPQNLSASRPQDRQFILSSKKLLLSDSGFYLCARRTNTGELFFGEGSRLTVL.

For the CDR3, the DNA is TGTGCCAGCAGTTTCGGACAGGACCAAGAGACCCAGTACTTC. Residues: CASSFGQDQETQYF. This chain links TRBV27 with TRBJ2-5; 7 nucleotides match TRBD1. V was pared by 3 bases and J by 0 bases, with 1 base of the junction left unmatched. The CDR3 covers 14 residues. Germline lookup yields CDR1 MNHEY and CDR2 SMNVEV (reference sequence).

The V gene is TRBV7-2, the J gene TRBJ2-7; D gene unclear. The germline V and J ends were trimmed by 1 base and 3 bases, with 7 bases remaining between them. Germline V gene lookup returns CDR1 SGHTA and CDR2 FQGNSA. The CDR3 is 13 amino acids. CDR3 bases: TGTGCCAGCAGCTTAGAACTGGTCTACGAGCAGTACTTC. This gives the protein CASSLELVYEQYF.

V usage is TRBV5-1 and J usage is TRBJ1-5; no firm D call. Between the trimmed V and J ends, which lost 6 bases and 9 bases, there was a span of 13 bases. This CDR3 has 12 amino acids. CDR1 SGHRS and CDR2 YFSETQ come from the germline V gene. Here the CDR3 reads CASNPPGMPQHF. Here the CDR3 DNA reads TGCGCCAGCAACCCCCCGGGCATGCCCCAGCATTTT.

This sequence joins TRBV19 and TRBJ1-5; perhaps TRBD1 as D (5 bases). Between the trimmed V and J ends, which lost 3 bases and 0 bases, there was a span of 12 bases. CDR1 is LNHDA and CDR2 is SQIVND in the germline V gene (reference sequence). The CDR3 totals 16 residues. The CDR3 reads CASSIWTPFSNQPQHF. The CDR3 nucleotides are TGTGCCAGTAGTATCTGGACACCCTTTAGCAATCAGCCCCAGCATTTT.

This chain connects TRBV7-2 to TRBJ2-1; D not resolved. This CDR3 has 12 residues. With 0 bases removed from V and 14 bases from J, the gap between germline ends came to 11 bases. Germline values: CDR1 SGHTA, CDR2 FQGNSA. CDR3 sequence reads: CASSLAEHNKFF. CDR3 nucleotide sequence: TGTGCCAGCAGCTTAGCGGAGCATAATAAGTTCTTC.

The V gene is TRBV29-1, the J gene TRBJ1-1, with D maybe TRBD1 (5 bases). Germline CDR1 reads SQVTM; CDR2 reads ANQGSEA. V shed 7 bases and J shed 5 bases, with 17 bases lying between them. The CDR3 sequence is 13 residues long. In nucleotides, the CDR3 is TGCAGCGCTGAGATAGGGGAGGGGACTGAAGCTTTCTTT. This encodes CSAEIGEGTEAFF.

This chain uses TRBV27 with TRBJ1-5, with a weak D call TRBD1 (6 bases). Trimming left V 6 bases short and J 0 bases short, with 12 bases between. Germline CDR1 MNHEY, CDR2 SMNVEV (reference sequence). This CDR3 has 15 amino acids. CDR3 loop: CASSFDRNSNQPQHF. The CDR3 nucleotides read TGTGCCAGCAGCTTTGACAGGAATAGCAATCAGCCCCAGCATTTT.

The CDR3 DNA follows: TGTGCCAGCAATGAGGGGTCGATTTCCTATAATTCACCCCTCCACTTT. Encoded protein: CASNEGSISYNSPLHF. The genes are TRBV28 and TRBJ1-6; possibly TRBD1 for D (5 bases). The V gene lost 7 bases and the J gene lost 1 base, with 14 bases spanning the gap. CDR3 length equals 16 residues. In germline, CDR1 is MDHEN, CDR2 SYDVKM.

This clone is termed medium-sized (0.01 to 0.1%). V is TRBV6-1 and J is TRBJ2-1; D not certain. The CDR3 has 13 residues. CDR1 MNHNS and CDR2 SASEGT come from the germline V gene. V was pared by 3 bases and J by 7 bases, with 10 bases between. The CDR3 bases are TGTGCCAGCAGTGATCAGGTCCATAATGAGCAGTTCTTC. The encoded protein is CASSDQVHNEQFF.

This chain connects TRBV29-1 to TRBJ2-4, with D perhaps matching TRBD1 or TRBD2 (5 bases each). The CDR3 consists of 15 residues. The germline CDR1 and CDR2 sequences are SQVTM and ANQGSEA. Trimming pared 4 bases from V and 0 bases from J, leaving 13 bases between. The CDR3 DNA reads as TGCAGCGTTGCTGGGGGACCTCTAGCCAAAAACATTCAGTACTTC. It is translated as CSVAGGPLAKNIQYF.

This sequence joins TRBV7-5 and TRBJ1-2; the D call TRBD1 from the table was never checked on the DNA. TRBV7-5 is recorded as a pseudogene. This CDR3 region has 15 residues. The CDR3 nucleotides are TGTGCCAGAAGCCAGGGACAGGGGGCTGACTATGGCTACACCTTC. Translating gives CARSQGQGADYGYTF.

The chain couples TRBV4-1 to TRBJ1-4; TRBD1 agrees at 10 bases. V gave up 1 base and J gave up 7 bases; unmatched junction bases: 12. The germline gives CDR1 MGHRA, CDR2 YSYEKL. The CDR3 has 18 residues. The CDR3, as DNA: TGCGCCAGCAGCCAAGCCCGGGACAGGGGAAGCAGGGGTGAAAAACTGTTTTTT. Translating it yields CASSQARDRGSRGEKLFF.

The chain links TRBV7-9 to TRBJ2-2; D is unresolved. Germline CDR1 is SEHNR and CDR2 is FQNEAQ (reference sequence). This CDR3 has 12 residues. V was clipped by 2 bases and J by 2 bases, with 0 bases between them. The CDR3 here is CASSLNTGELFF. In DNA, the CDR3 is TGTGCCAGCAGCTTAAACACCGGGGAGCTGTTTTTT.

The chain joins TRBV5-4 to TRBJ2-1; 9 nucleotides align to TRBD2. Losses at the gene ends were 0 bases for V and 0 bases for J; bases not matched to a gene: 4. The germline V gene has CDR1 SGHNT and CDR2 YYREEE (reference sequence). This CDR3 has 17 residues. This chain's CDR3 is CASSLAATSGSYNEQFF. The CDR3 region has the DNA TGTGCCAGCAGCTTGGCCGCGACTAGCGGCTCCTACAATGAGCAGTTCTTC.